This T cell receptor (beta chain) originates from a study of T cells in tuberculosis. Whole-study findings and limits: The stringent gate may have excluded weak CD1B-GMM tetramer binders.

CDR1 and CDR2 (germline): LNHNV, YYDKDF (reference sequence). V was cut by 0 bases and J by 4 bases, with 16 bases left in between. There are 17 residues in the CDR3. TCR-alpha and TCR-beta chains were sequenced unpaired. The assay was immunoSEQ multiplex PCR, and TCRdb's table has in-frame clones only and misses some. The data contain tens of thousands of clones, 81% of them seen just once; the ten biggest clones take up roughly 13%. Cells were sorted from thawed PBMC rested overnight and stained with GMM-loaded CD1B tetramer, viability dye and anti-CD3. The CD1B tetramers carried C32 glucose monomycolate purified from Rhodococcus equi. From each donor, 95,000 to 100,000 tetramer-negative cells were sorted.

What was sequenced was CD1b-GMM tetramer-negative cells sorted from PBMCs. J is TRBJ1-3 and V is TRBV15; no firm D call. This receptor was identified in an adult woman with latent tuberculosis. As DNA, the CDR3 is TGTGCCACCAGCAGAGATCAAGGAGGTCCTGCGGGAAACACCATATATTTT. This encodes CATSRDQGGPAGNTIYF.